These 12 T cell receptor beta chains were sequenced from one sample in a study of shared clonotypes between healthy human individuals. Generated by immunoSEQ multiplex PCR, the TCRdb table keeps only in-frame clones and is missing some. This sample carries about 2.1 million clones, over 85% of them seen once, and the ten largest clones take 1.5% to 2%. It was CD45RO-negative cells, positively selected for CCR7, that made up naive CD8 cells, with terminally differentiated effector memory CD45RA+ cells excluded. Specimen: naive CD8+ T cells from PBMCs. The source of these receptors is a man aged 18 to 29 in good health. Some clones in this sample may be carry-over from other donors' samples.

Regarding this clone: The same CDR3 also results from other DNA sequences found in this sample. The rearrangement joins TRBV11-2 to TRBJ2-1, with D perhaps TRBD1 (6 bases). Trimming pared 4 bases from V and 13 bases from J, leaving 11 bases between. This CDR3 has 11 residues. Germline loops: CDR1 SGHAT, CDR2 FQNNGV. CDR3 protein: CASSSGAEQFF. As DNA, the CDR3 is TGTGCCAGCAGCTCAGGGGCGGAACAGTTCTTC.

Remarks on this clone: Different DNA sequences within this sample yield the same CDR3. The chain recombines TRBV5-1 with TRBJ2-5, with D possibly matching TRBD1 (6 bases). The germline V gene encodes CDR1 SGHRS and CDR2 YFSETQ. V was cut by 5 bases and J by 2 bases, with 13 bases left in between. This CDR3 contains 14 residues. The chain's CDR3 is CASRSRTEQETQYF. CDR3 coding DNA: TGCGCCAGCAGGTCCAGGACAGAACAAGAGACCCAGTACTTC.

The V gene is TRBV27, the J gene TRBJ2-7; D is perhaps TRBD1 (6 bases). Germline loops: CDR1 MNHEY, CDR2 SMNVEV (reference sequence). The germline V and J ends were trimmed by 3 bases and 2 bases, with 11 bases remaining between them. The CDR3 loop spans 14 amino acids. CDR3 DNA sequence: TGTGCCAGCAGTTTGACAGGAAGAACCTACGAGCAGTACTTC. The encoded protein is CASSLTGRTYEQYF.

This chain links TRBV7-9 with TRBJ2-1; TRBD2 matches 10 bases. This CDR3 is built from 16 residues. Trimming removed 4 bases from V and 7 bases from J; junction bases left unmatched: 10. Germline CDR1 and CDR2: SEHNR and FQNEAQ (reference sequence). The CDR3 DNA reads TGTGCCAGCAGCTACGCCCAACTAGCGGGGCTAAATGAGCAGTTCTTC. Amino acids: CASSYAQLAGLNEQFF.

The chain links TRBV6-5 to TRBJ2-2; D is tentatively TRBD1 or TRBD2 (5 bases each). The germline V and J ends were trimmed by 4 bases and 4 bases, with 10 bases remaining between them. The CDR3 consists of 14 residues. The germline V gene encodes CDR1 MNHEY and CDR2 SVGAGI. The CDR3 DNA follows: TGTGCCAGCAGTTGGGGACGGTCCACCGGGGAGCTGTTTTTT. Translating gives CASSWGRSTGELFF.

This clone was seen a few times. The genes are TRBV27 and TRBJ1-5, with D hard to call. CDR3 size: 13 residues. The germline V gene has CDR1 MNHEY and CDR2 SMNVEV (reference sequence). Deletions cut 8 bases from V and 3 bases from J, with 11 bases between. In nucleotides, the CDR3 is TGTGCCAGCGGACGGCAGATCAATCAGCCCCAGCATTTT. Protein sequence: CASGRQINQPQHF.

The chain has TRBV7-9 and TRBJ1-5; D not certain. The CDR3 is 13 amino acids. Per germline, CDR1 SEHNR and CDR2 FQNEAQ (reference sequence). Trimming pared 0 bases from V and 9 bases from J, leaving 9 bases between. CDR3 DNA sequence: TGTGCCAGCAGCTTAGCTCCCCAACGGCCCCAGCATTTT. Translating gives CASSLAPQRPQHF.

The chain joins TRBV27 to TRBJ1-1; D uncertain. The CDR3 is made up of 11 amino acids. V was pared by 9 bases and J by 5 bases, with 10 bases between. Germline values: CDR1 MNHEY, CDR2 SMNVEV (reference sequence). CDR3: CASEWGTEAFF. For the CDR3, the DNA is TGTGCCAGTGAGTGGGGAACTGAAGCTTTCTTT.

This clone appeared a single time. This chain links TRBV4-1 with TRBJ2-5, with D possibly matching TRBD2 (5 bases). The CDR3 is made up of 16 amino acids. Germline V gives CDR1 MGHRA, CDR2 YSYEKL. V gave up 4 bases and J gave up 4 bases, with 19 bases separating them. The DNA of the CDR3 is TGCGCCAGCAGCCCACTCCGCGGGTCCCAAGGAGAGACCCAGTACTTC. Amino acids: CASSPLRGSQGETQYF.

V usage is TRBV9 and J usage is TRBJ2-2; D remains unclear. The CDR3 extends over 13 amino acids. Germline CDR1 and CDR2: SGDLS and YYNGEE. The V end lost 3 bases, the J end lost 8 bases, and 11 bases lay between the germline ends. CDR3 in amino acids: CASSDPGRGELFF. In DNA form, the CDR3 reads TGTGCCAGCAGCGATCCCGGCAGGGGGGAGCTGTTTTTT.

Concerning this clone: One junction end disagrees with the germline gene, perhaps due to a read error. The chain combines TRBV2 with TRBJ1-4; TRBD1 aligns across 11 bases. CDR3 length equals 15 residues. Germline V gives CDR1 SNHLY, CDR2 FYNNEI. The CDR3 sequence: CASSRTGGSKEKLFF. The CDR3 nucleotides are TGTGCCAGCAGCCGGACAGGGGGCTCTAAAGAAAAACTGTTTTTT.

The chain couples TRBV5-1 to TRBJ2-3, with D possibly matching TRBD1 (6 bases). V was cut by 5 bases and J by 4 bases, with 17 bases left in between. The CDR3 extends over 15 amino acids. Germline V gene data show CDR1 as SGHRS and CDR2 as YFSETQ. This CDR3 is CASREQGAAADTQYF. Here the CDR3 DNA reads TGCGCCAGCAGGGAACAGGGCGCAGCTGCAGATACGCAGTATTTT.